The 2 T cell receptor beta chains reported below all come from one sample, sequenced in a study of T cell responses to AZD1222 COVID-19 vaccine. Clones were sequenced by immunoSEQ multiplex PCR, and TCRdb holds only the in-frame ones, with some missing. The sample holds about 80,000 clones, roughly nine tenths seen once. The sample here was peripheral blood, taken on day 0 of AZD1222 vaccination. The receptors come from an adult in good health.

This chain joins TRBV14 and TRBJ1-1; perhaps TRBD1 as D (5 bases). The CDR3 extends over 13 amino acids. Germline-derived CDR1 and CDR2 are SGHDN and FVKESK. Deletions cut 9 bases from V and 10 bases from J, with 21 bases between. CDR3 in amino acids: CASRPGPSGGAFF. In DNA, the CDR3 is TGTGCCAGTCGCCCCGGGCCCTCGGGGGGAGCTTTCTTT. Using reference TRBV14 and TRBJ1-1 for the parts outside the CDR3, the full variable domain is EAGVTQFPSHSVIEKGQTVTLRCDPISGHDNLYWYRRVMGKEIKFLLHFVKESKQDESGMPNNRFLAERTGGTYSTLKVQPAELEDSGVYFCASRPGPSGGAFFGQGTRLTVV.

The chain is built from TRBV6-5 and TRBJ1-5, with TRBD1 identical over 9 bases. From germline, CDR1 is MNHEY and CDR2 SVGAGI. The V and J ends lost 7 bases and 6 bases, in that order; junction bases with no gene match: 10. The CDR3 extends over 15 amino acids. The chain's CDR3 is CASTALGTGSQPQHF. Written as DNA, the CDR3 is TGTGCCAGCACCGCCTTAGGGACAGGGAGTCAGCCCCAGCATTTT.